This entry lists 30 T cell receptor beta chains sequenced from one sample in a study of shared clonotypes between healthy human individuals. Produced via immunoSEQ multiplex PCR; TCRdb's table is partial and in-frame only. The sample records about half a million clones, approximately 81% being singletons. Source material: PBMCs. These TCRs come from a middle-aged woman in good health. Some clones in this sample may be carry-over from other donors' samples.

The chain uses TRBV2 and TRBJ2-7, with D perhaps TRBD2 (6 bases). Per germline, CDR1 SNHLY and CDR2 FYNNEI. This CDR3 has 16 residues. V was clipped by 0 bases and J by 2 bases, with 14 bases between them. The CDR3 DNA sequence: TGTGCCAGCAGTGAAGCAAGAGTAGCGGCGGCCTACGAGCAGTACTTC. Its protein is CASSEARVAAAYEQYF.

The chain uses TRBV2 and TRBJ2-7, with D possibly TRBD2 on 7 matching bases. This CDR3 is 14 amino acids long. Germline values: CDR1 SNHLY, CDR2 FYNNEI. With 5 bases removed from V and 3 bases from J, the gap between germline ends came to 14 bases. Written as DNA, the CDR3 is TGTGCCAGCAGTCGAGGGGGGGCTTTCTACGAGCAGTACTTC. Protein product: CASSRGGAFYEQYF.

The J gene is TRBJ1-4, the V gene TRBV18; the D gene is possibly TRBD1 (5 bases). The CDR3 is 16 residues long. Germline values: CDR1 KGHSH, CDR2 LQKENI. V lost 2 bases, J lost 4 bases, and 14 bases lay in between. CDR3 sequence: CASSPFATAVNEKLFF. CDR3 in DNA: TGTGCCAGCTCACCATTTGCGACAGCTGTTAATGAAAAACTGTTTTTT.

Points on this clone: This sample includes further DNA sequences coding for the same CDR3. The chain combines TRBV18 with TRBJ1-1; no clear D. Germline assignment: CDR1 KGHSH and CDR2 LQKENI. The CDR3 runs to 14 residues. V was pared by 2 bases and J by 2 bases, with 9 bases between. CDR3 in amino acids: CASSPETGNTEAFF. The DNA of the CDR3 is TGTGCCAGCTCACCAGAAACGGGTAACACTGAAGCTTTCTTT.

V is TRBV19 and J is TRBJ2-3, with TRBD1 matching 7 bases. This CDR3 contains 15 residues. CDR1 and CDR2 from the germline V gene are LNHDA and SQIVND (reference sequence). With 7 bases clipped from V and 3 bases from J, the junction kept 10 bases outside the gene matches. CDR3 residues: CASTLRQGLTDTQYF. CDR3 nucleotides: TGTGCCAGTACCCTTCGACAGGGTCTAACAGATACGCAGTATTTT.

With regard to this clone: A far larger clone lies a single base away; this is likely a read error. CDR3 amino acids: CASSYISGDIQYF. CDR3 coding DNA: TGTGCCAGCAGTTACATATCGGGGGACATTCAGTACTTC. V gene TRBV6-5 combines with J gene TRBJ2-4; D is possibly TRBD2 (6 bases). CDR1 is MNHEY, CDR2 SVGAGI, per germline. This CDR3 is built from 13 residues. Trimming took off 2 bases at V and 8 bases at J, with 10 bases between the two ends.

The chain uses TRBV7-8 and TRBJ1-1; D remains ambiguous. The CDR3 runs 14 residues. Trimming took off 3 bases at V and 4 bases at J, with 12 bases between the two ends. Looked up from germline, CDR1 is SGHVS and CDR2 is FQNEAQ. The CDR3 DNA sequence: TGTGCCAGCAGCTTCGATCTTTGGAGCACTGAAGCTTTCTTT. It is translated as CASSFDLWSTEAFF. Based on the CDR3 plus reference TRBV7-8 and TRBJ1-1, the full variable domain is GAGVSQSPRYKVAKRGQDVALRCDPISGHVSLFWYQQALGQGPEFLTYFQNEAQLDKSGLPSDRFFAERPEGSVSTLKIQRTQQEDSAVYLCASSFDLWSTEAFFGQGTRLTVV.

There are many counts of this clone. This chain connects TRBV7-6 to TRBJ2-3, with 14 bases matching TRBD2. The CDR3 is 16 amino acids. The germline V gene encodes CDR1 SGHVS and CDR2 FNYEAQ. The ends lost 4 bases at V and 4 bases at J; junction bases unmatched: 4. As DNA, the CDR3 is TGTGCCAGCAGCTCGGGACTAGCGGGAGTGGCAGATACGCAGTATTTT. The encoded protein is CASSSGLAGVADTQYF.

The CDR3 coding sequence is TGTGCCAGCAGTGATAGGGCGGGGAACTCCTACGAGCAGTACTTC. Encoded protein: CASSDRAGNSYEQYF. The chain has TRBV6-1 and TRBJ2-7; D is possibly TRBD2 (6 bases). This CDR3 has 15 amino acids. In germline, CDR1 is MNHNS, CDR2 SASEGT. Trimming took off 3 bases at V and 0 bases at J, with 12 bases between the two ends.

The rearrangement uses TRBV6-5 and TRBJ2-1; D not resolved. The CDR3 spans 16 residues. The V end lost 0 bases, the J end lost 1 base, and 10 bases lay between the germline ends. The germline V gene encodes CDR1 MNHEY and CDR2 SVGAGI. The CDR3 loop is CASSYSMGWSYNEQFF. CDR3 in DNA: TGTGCCAGCAGTTACTCGATGGGATGGTCCTACAATGAGCAGTTCTTC.

This clone appeared a few times. The chain uses TRBV7-9 and TRBJ1-1, with D perhaps matching TRBD1 (5 bases). V lost 5 bases to trimming and J lost 1 base, with 14 bases between them. CDR1 is SEHNR, CDR2 FQNEAQ, per germline (reference sequence). The CDR3 runs 15 residues. This chain's CDR3 is CASSQGYRTNTEAFF. The CDR3 DNA reads as TGTGCCAGCAGCCAAGGTTACAGGACGAACACTGAAGCTTTCTTT. Complete variable domain (other parts from reference TRBV7-9 and TRBJ1-1): DTGVSQNPRHKITKRGQNVTFRCDPISEHNRLYWYRQTLGQGPEFLTYFQNEAQLEKSRLLSDRFSAERPKGSFSTLEIQRTEQGDSAMYLCASSQGYRTNTEAFFGQGTRLTVV.

The chain couples TRBV5-4 to TRBJ2-7; a weak D match, TRBD1 (6 bases). This CDR3 contains 12 residues. V lost 5 bases and J 6 bases, leaving 12 bases between the germline ends. CDR1 is SGHNT, CDR2 YYREEE, per germline (reference sequence). Here the CDR3 reads CASRGVGAEQYF. In DNA, the CDR3 is TGTGCCAGCAGGGGGGTGGGGGCCGAGCAGTACTTC.

The chain links TRBV2 to TRBJ2-1, with D possibly being TRBD2 (5 bases). Per germline, CDR1 SNHLY and CDR2 FYNNEI. Trimming stripped 2 bases from V and 9 bases from J, with 11 bases between. The CDR3 runs 13 residues. Written as DNA, the CDR3 is TGTGCCAGCAGTGAACGGGGAGACGGTGAGCAGTTCTTC. Amino acid sequence: CASSERGDGEQFF.

The chain links TRBV28 to TRBJ2-3; 15 bases are shared with TRBD2. J gave up 4 bases and V 8 bases, and 16 bases lay outside the gene matches. Germline V gene data show CDR1 as MDHEN and CDR2 as SYDVKM. CDR3 size: 19 residues. The CDR3 here is CASPRGKSGLAGGPDTQYF. CDR3 DNA: TGTGCCAGCCCGAGGGGAAAATCGGGACTAGCGGGGGGCCCAGATACGCAGTATTTT.

A word on this clone: One base separates it from a far larger clone, so it is likely a read error. V usage is TRBV29-1 and J usage is TRBJ2-1, with 8 bases aligning to TRBD2. The trim removed 0 bases at V and 7 bases at J, leaving 14 bases unmatched. The CDR3 is 17 residues long. CDR1 and CDR2 (germline): SQVTM, ANQGSEA. The CDR3, as DNA: TGCAGCGTTGAAGATGGGGGACTAGAGGGAATCTCTAATGAGCAGTTCTTC. It specifies CSVEDGGLEGISNEQFF.

About this clone: A far larger clone differs by one base, so this is likely a read error. The chain links TRBV7-3 to TRBJ1-2, with 7 positions matching TRBD1. The CDR3 is 13 amino acids. The germline V gene encodes CDR1 SGHTA and CDR2 FQGTGA. V shed 5 bases, J shed 5 bases, and the junction held 5 bases outside the gene matches. The CDR3 coding sequence is TGTGCCAGCAGCCCCGGACAGGATTATGGCTACACCTTC. Protein sequence: CASSPGQDYGYTF.

This chain connects TRBV2 to TRBJ2-2, with TRBD2 as a possible D gene (6 bases). Germline V lookup: CDR1 SNHLY, CDR2 FYNNEI. This CDR3 spans 14 amino acids. V was shortened by 6 bases and J by 3 bases, with 11 bases between the two germline ends. This CDR3 is CASRARRDTGELFF. CDR3 nucleotide sequence: TGTGCCAGCAGGGCGAGGAGGGACACCGGGGAGCTGTTTTTT.

This rearrangement joins TRBV6-6 to TRBJ2-1; 7 bases map to TRBD2. V shed 5 bases, J shed 2 bases, and the junction held 6 bases outside the gene matches. This CDR3 region has 15 residues. Germline values: CDR1 MNHNY, CDR2 SVGAGI (reference sequence). CDR3 nucleotide sequence: TGTGCCAGCAGTCCACGGGGGGAAGCCTACAATGAGCAGTTCTTC. Its protein product is CASSPRGEAYNEQFF.

The chain links TRBV18 to TRBJ1-1; 10 positions match TRBD1. The CDR3 length is 14 residues. V shed 6 bases, J shed 3 bases, and the junction held 4 bases outside the gene matches. CDR1 is KGHSH and CDR2 is LQKENI in the germline V gene. The CDR3 sequence is CASSAGTGDTEAFF. The CDR3 coding sequence is TGTGCCAGCTCGGCCGGGACAGGGGACACTGAAGCTTTCTTT.

The chain has TRBV2 and TRBJ1-3; 9 nucleotides line up with TRBD1. The germline gives CDR1 SNHLY, CDR2 FYNNEI. The CDR3 loop spans 17 amino acids. V shed 2 bases, J shed 0 bases, and the junction held 5 bases outside the gene matches. The DNA for the CDR3 is TGTGCCAGCAGTGAATTGGGACAGGGAAGCTCTGGAAACACCATATATTTT. The encoded protein is CASSELGQGSSGNTIYF.

This clone showed up just once. J is TRBJ2-7 and V is TRBV30, with D perhaps matching TRBD1 (6 bases). Germline lookup yields CDR1 GTSNPN and CDR2 SVGIG (reference sequence). Trimming left V 3 bases short and J 0 bases short, with 9 bases between. CDR3 length: 13 amino acids. The CDR3 DNA follows: TGTGCCTGGAGGGGGGACAACTCCTACGAGCAGTACTTC. Its protein is CAWRGDNSYEQYF.

The chain uses TRBV9 and TRBJ2-2; 12 positions match TRBD2. The CDR3 covers 16 residues. Trimming cost V 5 bases and J 7 bases; bases outside gene matches: 9. The V gene's germline CDR1 is SGDLS and CDR2 YYNGEE. The CDR3 is CASRGLAGTGGGELFF. The CDR3 DNA is TGTGCCAGCAGAGGACTAGCGGGAACGGGGGGCGGGGAGCTGTTTTTT.

Comment on this clone: A single base is all that separates this from a far larger clone, so a read error is likely. Other DNA sequences of this sample code for an identical CDR3. The rearrangement links TRBV29-1 to TRBJ2-7, with 8 bases lining up with TRBD2. Germline assignment: CDR1 SQVTM and CDR2 ANQGSEA. The ends lost 4 bases at V and 7 bases at J; junction bases unmatched: 9. This CDR3 comprises 13 residues. CDR3 bases: TGCAGCGTTGTACTTGCGGGAGGATATGAGCAGTACTTC. Encoded protein: CSVVLAGGYEQYF.

About this clone itself: A far larger clone is off by one base, so a read error is likely. Other DNA sequences in this sample translate to the same CDR3. The V and J genes are TRBV30 and TRBJ2-7; D not resolved. CDR1 and CDR2 from the germline V gene are GTSNPN and SVGIG (reference sequence). This CDR3 comprises 11 residues. The CDR3 DNA sequence: TGTGCATGGAGTACCTACGACGAGCAGTACTTC. Encoded protein: CAWSTYDEQYF.

The J gene is TRBJ1-4, the V gene TRBV7-8; D remains ambiguous. Trimming removed 1 base from V and 1 base from J, with 4 bases in between. CDR1 and CDR2 (germline): SGHVS, FQNEAQ. This CDR3 is built from 14 residues. The CDR3 reads CASSLDRTNEKLFF. CDR3 nucleotide sequence: TGTGCCAGCAGCTTAGACAGAACTAATGAAAAACTGTTTTTT. Looking up the rest from reference TRBV7-8 and TRBJ1-4 gives the full variable domain: GAGVSQSPRYKVAKRGQDVALRCDPISGHVSLFWYQQALGQGPEFLTYFQNEAQLDKSGLPSDRFFAERPEGSVSTLKIQRTQQEDSAVYLCASSLDRTNEKLFFGSGTQLSVL.

V and J are TRBV5-1 and TRBJ2-3; D is ambiguous. Germline values: CDR1 SGHRS, CDR2 YFSETQ. The germline V and J ends were trimmed by 0 bases and 2 bases, with 10 bases remaining between them. This CDR3 has 15 residues. Here the CDR3 DNA reads TGCGCCAGCAGCTTGGCCGGGTACCCCACAGATACGCAGTATTTT. It is translated as CASSLAGYPTDTQYF.

Only one count was recorded for this clone. This chain joins TRBV4-2 and TRBJ2-1, with 12 positions matching TRBD1. The CDR3 spans 19 residues. Germline CDR1 LGHNA, CDR2 YNFKEQ. Trimming took 1 base from V and 0 from J; bases not matched to a gene: 7. The CDR3 sequence: CASSQGDRGPLSSYNEQFF. The CDR3 DNA sequence: TGTGCCAGCAGCCAAGGGGACAGGGGGCCTCTCAGCTCCTACAATGAGCAGTTCTTC.

In its sample, this clone was seen once. The V gene is TRBV7-2, the J gene TRBJ2-3; 8 bases are a match to TRBD1. This CDR3 has 13 amino acids. Germline assignment: CDR1 SGHTA and CDR2 FQGNSA. The junction had 5 bases not matched to a gene; V was cut back by 5 bases and J by 7 bases. CDR3 DNA sequence: TGTGCCAGCAGCACCGGGACAGGAAATACGCAGTATTTT. Amino acid sequence: CASSTGTGNTQYF.

The chain carries TRBV19 and TRBJ2-2, with D possibly matching TRBD2 (6 bases). In germline, CDR1 is LNHDA, CDR2 SQIVND (reference sequence). The V end lost 7 bases, the J end lost 5 bases, and 11 bases lay between the germline ends. This CDR3 contains 13 residues. For the CDR3, the DNA is TGTGCCAGTAATTCGGCGGGGACCGGGGAGCTGTTTTTT. Translation gives CASNSAGTGELFF.

The chain links TRBV2 to TRBJ2-2; no clear D gene. Germline lookup yields CDR1 SNHLY and CDR2 FYNNEI. The V end was cut by 7 bases, the J end by 2 bases, with 14 bases between. The CDR3 totals 15 residues. DNA of the CDR3: TGTGCCAGCACCACCGCACAGACCAACACCGGGGAGCTGTTTTTT. It encodes CASTTAQTNTGELFF.